The clone carrying this T cell receptor (beta chain) was found a few times. V lost 1 base, J lost 1 base, and 13 bases lay in between. The CDR3 loop spans 16 amino acids. CDR1 and CDR2 from the germline V gene are SGDLS and YYNGEE. This sample was taken from a study of T-cell reconstitution after alpha-beta-depleted transplantation in children. A library of TCRbeta sequences, prepared with unique molecular identifiers, was generated. TCRdb used MiXCR to reprocess the PCR reads, holding one entry per CDR3 protein. This sample yields some 640,000 distinct CDR3 sequences, of which roughly 17% are seen a single time; 1.1% belongs to the top ten.

The source was PBMCs from the stem cell graft donor, collected from the stem cell graft. This TCR was sampled from a human donor who donated a stem cell graft to a child with acute myeloid leukemia. The chain uses TRBV9 and TRBJ2-3; D is undetermined. CDR3 amino acids: CASSVSPVAGTDTQYF. The CDR3 DNA reads TGTGCCAGCAGCGTAAGCCCAGTGGCGGGCACAGATACGCAGTATTTT.